The 29 T cell receptor beta chains below come from one sample, sequenced in a study of post-analysis software for immune sequencing data. Study observations and caveats: Five or six TRBV segments appeared more often in patients than in controls, and TRBV5-6, TRBV5-1 and TRBV20-1 were among these.

Built from TCR beta cDNA, the libraries had unique molecular identifiers in them. TCRdb re-called the PCR reads through MiXCR, storing one row per CDR3 protein. Of about 810,000 distinct CDR3 sequences in the sample, approximately 53% were seen once. Antigens for these TCRs are unknown. Sequenced material: blood. The receptors come from a girl under 18 with multiple sclerosis.

The rearrangement joins TRBV6-6 to TRBJ2-1; D not certain. Trimming left V 2 bases short and J 7 bases short, with 9 bases between. There are 13 residues in the CDR3. The germline V gene has CDR1 MNHNY and CDR2 SVGAGI (reference sequence). The CDR3 bases are TGTGCCAGCAGTTACGAATACGGGAATGAGCAGTTCTTC. It encodes CASSYEYGNEQFF.

The rearrangement links TRBV5-1 to TRBJ2-3, with 14 bases lining up with TRBD2. This CDR3 is built from 16 residues. V was pared by 6 bases and J by 4 bases, with 7 bases of the junction left unmatched. Germline-derived CDR1 and CDR2 are SGHRS and YFSETQ. For the CDR3, the DNA is TGCGCCAGCACCCCTGGGACTAGCGGGAGCGCAGATACGCAGTATTTT. It codes for CASTPGTSGSADTQYF. Drawing the rest from reference TRBV5-1 and TRBJ2-3, the complete variable domain is KAGVTQTPRYLIKTRGQQVTLSCSPISGHRSVSWYQQTPGQGLQFLFEYFSETQRNKGNFPGRFSGRQFSNSRSEMNVSTLELGDSALYLCASTPGTSGSADTQYFGPGTRLTVL.

In this sample, this clonotype turned up a few times. This rearrangement joins TRBV28 to TRBJ2-7; D is uncertain. V gave up 5 bases and J gave up 5 bases, with 16 bases separating them. Germline CDR1 MDHEN, CDR2 SYDVKM. The CDR3 consists of 14 residues. In DNA, the CDR3 is TGTGCCAGCAGTCCCACACAGACTTCGGACGAGCAGTACTTC. Its translation is CASSPTQTSDEQYF. Full variable domain (rest looked up from reference TRBV28 and TRBJ2-7): DVKVTQSSRYLVKRTGEKVFLECVQDMDHENMFWYRQDPGLGLRLIYFSYDVKMKEKGDIPEGYSVSREKKERFSLILESASTNQTSMYLCASSPTQTSDEQYFGPGTRLTVT.

This clonotype has only one observation. A junction end diverges from the germline sequence, so it may reflect a read error. This chain uses TRBV5-1 with TRBJ2-5, with 8 bases lining up with TRBD1. Germline CDR1 is SGHRS and CDR2 is YFSETQ. The CDR3 length is 21 residues. In DNA, the CDR3 is TGCGCCGGCAGCTTCATGTGGACAGGGTCGTCGGGATCGAGTGGTTCGGAGACCCAGTACTTC. Its protein is CAGSFMWTGSSGSSGSETQYF.

This clonotype was seen more than once but under ten times. The chain employs TRBV29-1 and TRBJ2-1; perhaps TRBD2 as D (6 bases). The V end lost 0 bases, the J end lost 1 base, and 10 bases lay between the germline ends. Per the germline V gene, CDR1 is SQVTM and CDR2 is ANQGSEA. CDR3 length equals 15 residues. The CDR3 coding sequence is TGCAGCGTTGAAGACGGAGGGAGTTCCTACAATGAGCAGTTCTTC. Its translation is CSVEDGGSSYNEQFF.

The chain joins TRBV5-1 to TRBJ2-7; 7 bases match TRBD1. The CDR3 runs 16 residues. J gave up 4 bases and V 4 bases, and 14 bases lay outside the gene matches. Per the germline V gene, CDR1 is SGHRS and CDR2 is YFSETQ. CDR3 amino acids: CASSPIPGTAGYEQYF. The CDR3 nucleotides are TGCGCCAGCAGCCCGATTCCCGGGACAGCCGGGTACGAGCAGTACTTC.

The V call is TRBV7-3, the J call TRBJ2-4; 8 bases are a match to TRBD2. V lost 1 base to trimming and J lost 6 bases; unmatched junction nucleotides: 2. The CDR3 contains 14 residues. Germline V lookup: CDR1 SGHTA, CDR2 FQGTGA. CDR3 sequence: CASSLKGLVNIQYF. In nucleotides, the CDR3 is TGTGCCAGCAGCTTAAAGGGACTAGTAAACATTCAGTACTTC.

The chain carries TRBV12-3 or TRBV12-4 and TRBJ1-2; tentative D call: TRBD1 (6 bases). V was shortened by 3 bases and J by 4 bases, with 12 bases between the two germline ends. The CDR3 has 14 amino acids. The CDR3 sequence: CASSFTGLGYGYTF. The CDR3 nucleotides read TGTGCCAGCAGTTTCACAGGGTTGGGCTATGGCTACACCTTC.

This clonotype was detected a few times. This chain links TRBV2 with TRBJ2-3, with 9 bases aligning to TRBD2. The V gene's germline CDR1 is SNHLY and CDR2 FYNNEI. V was pared by 6 bases and J by 1 base, with 14 bases of the junction left unmatched. The CDR3 sequence is 18 residues long. CDR3 amino acids: CASSTYSGWTSGTDTQYF. CDR3 nucleotides: TGTGCCAGCAGCACCTACTCCGGCTGGACTAGCGGCACAGATACGCAGTATTTT.

This clonotype was counted a few times. V is TRBV20-1 and J is TRBJ2-6; perhaps D is TRBD1 or TRBD2 (5 bases each). CDR1 DFQATT and CDR2 SNEGSKA come from the germline V gene (reference sequence). Between the trimmed V and J ends, which lost 6 bases and 0 bases, there was a span of 12 bases. This CDR3 has 15 amino acids. The CDR3 nucleotides read TGCAGTGCAGGCGAGGGGTTCTCTGGGGCCAACGTCCTGACTTTC. Amino acids: CSAGEGFSGANVLTF.

V gene TRBV30 combines with J gene TRBJ2-5, with TRBD2 as a possible D gene (6 bases). Looked up from germline, CDR1 is GTSNPN and CDR2 is SVGIG (reference sequence). The CDR3 is 13 amino acids. Trimming stripped 3 bases from V and 2 bases from J, with 10 bases between. CDR3: CAWREGLQETQYF. CDR3 bases: TGTGCCTGGAGAGAGGGACTGCAAGAGACCCAGTACTTC.

This clonotype was recorded a few times. The V and J genes are TRBV29-1 and TRBJ2-1; 9 bases map to TRBD2. The CDR3 has 16 residues. Trimming took 4 bases from V and 3 from J; bases not matched to a gene: 10. Germline CDR1 and CDR2: SQVTM and ANQGSEA. CDR3 region: CSVVGVSGSIYNEQFF. CDR3 nucleotides: TGCAGCGTTGTTGGGGTTAGCGGGAGTATCTACAATGAGCAGTTCTTC.

The chain uses TRBV2 and TRBJ2-7, with TRBD1 matching over 8 bases. The junction had 16 bases not matched to a gene; V was cut back by 7 bases and J by 5 bases. The CDR3 length is 16 residues. CDR1 is SNHLY, CDR2 FYNNEI, per germline. The CDR3 loop reads CASTLVAGTGRDEQYF. The CDR3 coding sequence is TGTGCCAGCACTTTGGTCGCCGGGACAGGTAGGGACGAGCAGTACTTC.

The rearrangement uses TRBV6-2 or TRBV6-3 and TRBJ2-3, with D possibly being TRBD2 (5 bases). The CDR3 loop spans 14 amino acids. Germline loops: CDR1 MNHEY, CDR2 SVGEGT. With 5 bases removed from V and 3 bases from J, the gap between germline ends came to 12 bases. In DNA form, the CDR3 reads TGTGCCAGCAGTCCGGCTCGGAGGACAGATACGCAGTATTTT. It translates to CASSPARRTDTQYF.

This sequence joins TRBV12-3 or TRBV12-4 and TRBJ2-1; 8 bases are a match to TRBD2. This CDR3 has 18 amino acids. After removal of 5 bases from V and 0 bases from J, the junction contained 12 bases not matched to a gene. CDR3 residues: CASSRLVKRGPSYNEQFF. CDR3 nucleotides: TGTGCCAGCAGTCGTCTCGTGAAGCGGGGGCCCTCCTACAATGAGCAGTTCTTC.

This chain connects TRBV3-1 to TRBJ2-5; D gene uncertain. With 0 bases removed from V and 11 bases from J, the gap between germline ends came to 16 bases. The CDR3 spans 14 residues. CDR1 and CDR2 from the germline V gene are LGHDT and YNNKEL (reference sequence). CDR3 sequence reads: CASSQELPSSKQYF. DNA of the CDR3: TGTGCCAGCAGCCAAGAACTACCAAGTTCGAAGCAGTACTTC.

The J gene is TRBJ1-1, the V gene TRBV6-4; TRBD1 aligns across 10 bases. Germline V gene data show CDR1 as MRHNA and CDR2 as SNTAGT. V was pared by 7 bases and J by 4 bases, with 15 bases of the junction left unmatched. This CDR3 is 17 amino acids long. For the CDR3, the DNA is TGTGCCAGCATCCACCTCGGACAGGGGGTGAGATTCACTGAAGCTTTCTTT. It is translated as CASIHLGQGVRFTEAFF.

This clonotype was seen a handful of times. The chain uses TRBV12-3 or TRBV12-4 and TRBJ1-1; D is unclear. V lost 6 bases and J lost 1, with 9 bases in between. The CDR3 runs 13 residues. Written as DNA, the CDR3 is TGTGCCAGCAGCCCTAGCTGGAACACTGAAGCTTTCTTT. Amino acid sequence: CASSPSWNTEAFF.

This sequence joins TRBV20-1 and TRBJ1-2; 9 positions agree with TRBD1. The J segment lost 4 bases and the V segment lost 3 bases, leaving 9 bases of the junction unmatched. This CDR3 spans 15 amino acids. Germline values: CDR1 DFQATT, CDR2 SNEGSKA (reference sequence). The CDR3 reads CSARGQGGGLYGYTF. The CDR3 DNA reads TGCAGTGCTAGGGGACAGGGAGGGGGCCTCTATGGCTACACCTTC.

This clonotype was detected once. The rearrangement links TRBV12-3 or TRBV12-4 to TRBJ2-1; D perhaps matches TRBD2 (6 bases). Trimming pared 5 bases from V and 4 bases from J, leaving 9 bases between. The CDR3 extends over 13 amino acids. The CDR3 region has the DNA TGTGCCAGCAGTAAGCGGGTTTACAATGAGCAGTTCTTC. This gives the protein CASSKRVYNEQFF.

The V call is TRBV20-1, the J call TRBJ2-1, with 7 bases fitting TRBD2. CDR3 length: 12 residues. Germline CDR1 reads DFQATT; CDR2 reads SNEGSKA (reference sequence). Trimming removed 6 bases from V and 7 bases from J; junction bases left unmatched: 6. CDR3 coding DNA: TGCAGTGCCCCCCGGACTAGTAATGAGCAGTTCTTC. Translated: CSAPRTSNEQFF.

This clonotype was observed a handful of times. This chain connects TRBV6-6 to TRBJ1-5; tentative D call: TRBD1 (6 bases). CDR3 size: 15 residues. The germline V gene has CDR1 MNHNY and CDR2 SVGAGI (reference sequence). Deletions cut 4 bases from V and 0 bases from J, with 10 bases between. This CDR3 is CASSSPDSSNQPQHF. The CDR3 DNA reads as TGTGCCAGCAGTTCCCCGGACAGTAGCAATCAGCCCCAGCATTTT.

This clonotype was seen a handful of times. This chain connects TRBV7-9 to TRBJ2-5; 7 bases are shared with TRBD1. Germline V gene lookup returns CDR1 SEHNR and CDR2 FQNEAQ (reference sequence). This CDR3 comprises 13 residues. The ends lost 5 bases at V and 4 bases at J; junction bases unmatched: 4. The CDR3 DNA sequence: TGTGCCAGCAGCCCGACAGGGACAGAGACCCAGTACTTC. It yields the protein CASSPTGTETQYF.

Points on this clonotype: No DNA is shown, since the ends of the CDR3 on it are uncertain; the CDR3 is the one TCRdb lists. V and J are TRBV29-1 and TRBJ1-1; the table calls TRBD1, which could not be checked here. Germline CDR1 and CDR2: SQVTM and ANQGSEA. Ends included, the CDR3 has 15 residues. CDR3 in amino acids: CSVFWQGARNTEAFF.

This chain uses TRBV20-1 with TRBJ2-7, with D hard to call. The CDR3 sequence is 12 residues long. The germline gives CDR1 DFQATT, CDR2 SNEGSKA (reference sequence). The germline V and J ends were trimmed by 4 bases and 1 base, with 8 bases remaining between them. The chain's CDR3 is CSAIGKSYEQYF. The CDR3 DNA sequence: TGCAGTGCTATAGGAAAATCCTACGAGCAGTACTTC.

The CDR3 protein is CATSRVPNTEAFF. DNA for the CDR3: TGTGCCACCAGCAGAGTTCCGAACACTGAAGCTTTCTTT. The chain carries TRBV15 and TRBJ1-1; D is unresolved. V dropped 1 base and J dropped 1 base, with 4 bases sitting between them. The CDR3 loop spans 13 amino acids. Germline V lookup: CDR1 LNHNV, CDR2 YYDKDF (reference sequence).

This chain connects TRBV5-1 to TRBJ2-4; 7 bases match TRBD2. The CDR3 is made up of 14 amino acids. Trimming at V came to 4 bases and at J to 5 bases, leaving 6 bases not matched to a gene. CDR1 is SGHRS and CDR2 is YFSETQ in the germline V gene. The CDR3 sequence is CASSGGVIENIQYF. In nucleotides, the CDR3 is TGCGCCAGCAGCGGGGGGGTTATCGAAAACATTCAGTACTTC.

This chain joins TRBV5-4 and TRBJ2-3; 9 positions match TRBD1. Per germline, CDR1 SGHNT and CDR2 YYREEE (reference sequence). The CDR3 loop spans 15 amino acids. The trim removed 1 base at V and 6 bases at J, leaving 6 bases unmatched. The chain's CDR3 is CASSLTGQGIDTQYF. The CDR3 nucleotides read TGTGCCAGCAGCTTGACGGGACAGGGTATCGATACGCAGTATTTT. Full variable domain (rest looked up from reference TRBV5-4 and TRBJ2-3): ETGVTQSPTHLIKTRGQQVTLRCSSQSGHNTVSWYQQALGQGPQFIFQYYREEENGRGNFPPRFSGLQFPNYSSELNVNALELDDSALYLCASSLTGQGIDTQYFGPGTRLTVL.

The V call is TRBV15, the J call TRBJ1-2; D gene ambiguous. Germline loops: CDR1 LNHNV, CDR2 YYDKDF (reference sequence). Trimming stripped 0 bases from V and 4 bases from J, with 12 bases between. The CDR3 is made up of 15 amino acids. CDR3 nucleotides: TGTGCCACCAGCAGAGATCCCCTCCGTCCCTATGGCTACACCTTC. Translation: CATSRDPLRPYGYTF.